The 14 T cell receptor beta chains below all came from one sample that was sequenced in a study of cytomegalovirus exposure and HLA in healthy donors. Using immunoSEQ multiplex PCR, the repertoire was profiled, and TCRdb retains in-frame clones only, with some absent. The table shows 150,000 to 200,000 clones, with about 89% occurring only once. Material for sequencing was PBMCs. The receptors originated from a man aged 25-45 years in good health and CMV-seropositive.

This clone was picked up one time. The identical CDR3 is also encoded by other nucleotide sequences in the sample. V gene TRBV5-1 combines with J gene TRBJ1-1, with D possibly being TRBD1 (6 bases). CDR1 and CDR2 from the germline V gene are SGHRS and YFSETQ. V gave up 0 bases and J gave up 3 bases, with 6 bases separating them. The CDR3 has 13 residues. The CDR3 reads CASSLDRDTEAFF. In DNA, the CDR3 is TGCGCCAGCAGCTTGGACAGGGACACTGAAGCTTTCTTT.

The genes are TRBV6-5 and TRBJ2-2; no definite D call. The CDR3 runs 13 residues. V lost 0 bases, J lost 7 bases, and 6 bases lay in between. Germline V gives CDR1 MNHEY, CDR2 SVGAGI. Here the CDR3 DNA reads TGTGCCAGCAGTTACTCGACGGGCGGGGAGCTGTTTTTT. This sequence encodes CASSYSTGGELFF.

The chain has TRBV5-1 and TRBJ2-7, with D maybe TRBD1 (6 bases). The CDR3 extends over 14 amino acids. V was pared by 4 bases and J by 2 bases, with 13 bases between. In germline, CDR1 is SGHRS, CDR2 YFSETQ. The CDR3 sequence is CASSPRGRAYEQYF. Written as DNA, the CDR3 is TGCGCCAGCAGCCCCAGGGGCAGGGCCTACGAGCAGTACTTC.

CDR3: CASSLDGMGAGELFF. In DNA, the CDR3 is TGTGCCAGCAGCTTAGACGGGATGGGGGCCGGGGAGCTGTTTTTT. The chain uses TRBV7-9 and TRBJ2-2; D could derive from TRBD1 or TRBD2 (5 bases each). Germline loops: CDR1 SEHNR, CDR2 FQNEAQ (reference sequence). V was shortened by 1 base and J by 6 bases, with 12 bases between the two germline ends. The CDR3 is made up of 15 amino acids.

The rearrangement uses TRBV27 and TRBJ2-7; D not certain. Trimming took 9 bases from V and 2 from J, leaving 14 bases between them. Germline lookup yields CDR1 MNHEY and CDR2 SMNVEV (reference sequence). This CDR3 region has 13 residues. CDR3 DNA sequence: TGTGCCAGAACCCAGAACAGTCCCTACGAGCAGTACTTC. Its protein is CARTQNSPYEQYF.

The V call is TRBV7-9, the J call TRBJ1-6; D is possibly TRBD1 (5 bases). The CDR3 runs to 15 residues. V was shortened by 2 bases and J by 7 bases, with 12 bases between the two germline ends. Germline-derived CDR1 and CDR2 are SEHNR and FQNEAQ (reference sequence). Here the CDR3 reads CASSLRDGGNSPLHF. DNA of the CDR3: TGTGCCAGCAGCTTACGGGACGGCGGGAATTCACCCCTCCACTTT. The variable domain in full, with the rest retrieved from reference TRBV7-9 and TRBJ1-6, is DTGVSQNPRHKITKRGQNVTFRCDPISEHNRLYWYRQTLGQGPEFLTYFQNEAQLEKSRLLSDRFSAERPKGSFSTLEIQRTEQGDSAMYLCASSLRDGGNSPLHFGNGTRLTVT.

This sequence joins TRBV6-5 and TRBJ2-5; maybe TRBD2 (5 bases). Germline V gene data show CDR1 as MNHEY and CDR2 as SVGAGI. The V and J ends lost 0 bases and 9 bases respectively, with 8 bases between them. The CDR3 loop spans 12 amino acids. This CDR3 reads CASSYSSEAQYF. The CDR3 DNA reads TGTGCCAGCAGTTACTCTTCGGAGGCCCAGTACTTC.

This clone showed up just a few times. The sample contains more than one DNA sequence encoding this CDR3. The rearrangement links TRBV9 to TRBJ2-1, with TRBD2 as a possible D gene (5 bases). V lost 0 bases, J lost 7 bases, and 5 bases lay in between. The CDR3 totals 12 residues. CDR1 is SGDLS, CDR2 YYNGEE, per germline. The CDR3 sequence: CASSVAGNEQFF. The CDR3 bases are TGTGCCAGCAGCGTAGCGGGAAATGAGCAGTTCTTC.

The chain is built from TRBV19 and TRBJ2-1, with 9 bases matching TRBD2. With V trimmed by 10 bases and J by 2 bases, 12 bases remained unmatched. This CDR3 comprises 16 residues. In germline, CDR1 is LNHDA, CDR2 SQIVND (reference sequence). The CDR3 DNA sequence: TGTGCCACTACCAGGAGCGGGGGGTCCGCCTACAATGAGCAGTTCTTC. As protein: CATTRSGGSAYNEQFF.

CDR3 nucleotides: TGTGCCAGCAGTGGCGGTGAAGCTTTCTTT. Translating gives CASSGGEAFF. The V call is TRBV25-1, the J call TRBJ1-1; D call uncertain. V was shortened by 4 bases and J by 7 bases, with 4 bases between the two germline ends. Germline lookup yields CDR1 MGHDK and CDR2 SYGVNS. CDR3 length: 10 residues.

CDR3: CAWSVGGNTIYF. CDR3 nucleotides: TGTGCCTGGAGTGTAGGGGGAAACACCATATATTTT. V is TRBV30 and J is TRBJ1-3; D is unclear. The CDR3 sequence is 12 residues long. V was shortened by 0 bases and J by 4 bases, with 4 bases between the two germline ends. CDR1 GTSNPN and CDR2 SVGIG come from the germline V gene (reference sequence).

This chain uses TRBV5-5 with TRBJ2-1, with D possibly matching TRBD1 (5 bases). The V gene lost 4 bases and the J gene lost 0 bases, with 11 bases spanning the gap. The CDR3 extends over 15 amino acids. Germline V gene lookup returns CDR1 SGHKS and CDR2 YYEKEE (reference sequence). In DNA form, the CDR3 reads TGTGCCAGCAGCCTGACAGAGAGCTCCTACAATGAGCAGTTCTTC. As protein: CASSLTESSYNEQFF.

The chain combines TRBV7-6 with TRBJ1-1; D is undetermined. The germline V gene encodes CDR1 SGHVS and CDR2 FNYEAQ. V lost 1 base to trimming and J lost 6 bases, with 9 bases between them. The CDR3 has 13 amino acids. CDR3 DNA: TGTGCCAGCAGCTTAGTCGGTATGGCTGAAGCTTTCTTT. Its protein is CASSLVGMAEAFF.

The rearrangement links TRBV7-9 to TRBJ2-7, with 10 positions matching TRBD1. The germline CDR1 and CDR2 sequences are SEHNR and FQNEAQ (reference sequence). The CDR3 extends over 14 amino acids. With 5 bases clipped from V and 5 bases from J, the junction kept 6 bases outside the gene matches. This CDR3 reads CASSPGQGVHEQYF. The CDR3 bases are TGTGCCAGCAGCCCCGGACAGGGGGTCCACGAGCAGTACTTC.